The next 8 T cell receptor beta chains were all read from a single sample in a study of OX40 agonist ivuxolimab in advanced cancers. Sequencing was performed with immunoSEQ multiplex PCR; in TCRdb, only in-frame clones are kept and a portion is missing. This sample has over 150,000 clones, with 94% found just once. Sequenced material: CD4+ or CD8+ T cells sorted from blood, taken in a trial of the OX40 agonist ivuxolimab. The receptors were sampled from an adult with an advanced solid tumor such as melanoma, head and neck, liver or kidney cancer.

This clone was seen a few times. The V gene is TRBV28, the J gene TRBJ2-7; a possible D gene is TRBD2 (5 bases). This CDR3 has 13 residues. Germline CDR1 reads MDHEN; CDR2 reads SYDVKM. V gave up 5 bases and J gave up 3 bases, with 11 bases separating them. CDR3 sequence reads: CASSLAPFYEQYF. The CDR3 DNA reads TGTGCCAGCAGTCTAGCCCCCTTCTACGAGCAGTACTTC. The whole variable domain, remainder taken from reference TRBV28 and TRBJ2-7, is DVKVTQSSRYLVKRTGEKVFLECVQDMDHENMFWYRQDPGLGLRLIYFSYDVKMKEKGDIPEGYSVSREKKERFSLILESASTNQTSMYLCASSLAPFYEQYFGPGTRLTVT.

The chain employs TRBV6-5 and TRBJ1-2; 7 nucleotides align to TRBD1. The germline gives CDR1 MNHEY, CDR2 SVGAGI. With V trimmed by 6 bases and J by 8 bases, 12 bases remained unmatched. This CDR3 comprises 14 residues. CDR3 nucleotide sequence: TGTGCCAGCAGCCCCCGCCAGGGACAGCGCGGCTACACCTTC. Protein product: CASSPRQGQRGYTF.

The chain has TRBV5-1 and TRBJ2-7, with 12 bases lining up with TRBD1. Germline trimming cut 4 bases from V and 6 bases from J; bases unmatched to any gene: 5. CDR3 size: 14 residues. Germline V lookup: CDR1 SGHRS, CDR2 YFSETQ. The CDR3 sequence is CASSPGTGGGEQYF. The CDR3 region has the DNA TGCGCCAGCAGCCCAGGGACAGGGGGCGGCGAGCAGTACTTC.

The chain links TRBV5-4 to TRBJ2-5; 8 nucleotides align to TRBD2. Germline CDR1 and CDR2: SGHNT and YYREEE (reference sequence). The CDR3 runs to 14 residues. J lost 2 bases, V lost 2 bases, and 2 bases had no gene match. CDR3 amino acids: CASSLTGGQETQYF. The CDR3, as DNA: TGTGCCAGCAGCTTAACGGGAGGGCAAGAGACCCAGTACTTC.

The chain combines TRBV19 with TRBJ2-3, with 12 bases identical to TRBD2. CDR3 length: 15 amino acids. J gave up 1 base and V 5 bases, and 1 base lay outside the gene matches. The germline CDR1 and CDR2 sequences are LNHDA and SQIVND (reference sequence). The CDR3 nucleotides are TGTGCCAGTAGTTCTAGCGGGAGGGGCACAGATACGCAGTATTTT. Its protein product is CASSSSGRGTDTQYF.

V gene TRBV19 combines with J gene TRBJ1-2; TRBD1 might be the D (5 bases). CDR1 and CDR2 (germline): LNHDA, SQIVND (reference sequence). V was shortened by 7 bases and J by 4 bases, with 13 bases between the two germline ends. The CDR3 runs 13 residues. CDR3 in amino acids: CASTRGPVYGYTF. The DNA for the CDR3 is TGTGCCAGTACTCGGGGCCCGGTCTATGGCTACACCTTC.

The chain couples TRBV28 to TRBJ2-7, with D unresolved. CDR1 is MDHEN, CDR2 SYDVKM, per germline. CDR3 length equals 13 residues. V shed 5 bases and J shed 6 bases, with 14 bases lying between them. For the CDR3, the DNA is TGTGCCAGCAGTCCCCAGGCCCTCGGCGAGCAGTACTTC. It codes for CASSPQALGEQYF.

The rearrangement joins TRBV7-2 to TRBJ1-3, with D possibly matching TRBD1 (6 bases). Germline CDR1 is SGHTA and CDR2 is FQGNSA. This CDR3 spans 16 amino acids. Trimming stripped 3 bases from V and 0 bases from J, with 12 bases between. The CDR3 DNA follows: TGTGCCAGCAGCTTGGCGGGACAAATCTCTGGAAACACCATATATTTT. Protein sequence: CASSLAGQISGNTIYF.